This TCR beta chain was documented in a study of EBV T-cell therapy then PD-1 blockade in nasopharyngeal carcinoma. The treatment was: AdE1-LMPpoly-expanded autologous EBV-specific T-cell therapy followed by anti-PD-1 nivolumab. V was trimmed by 3 bases and J by 7 bases, leaving 9 bases between them. The CDR3 is 12 residues long. The germline gives CDR1 SNHLY, CDR2 FYNNEI. Points on this clone: Its antigen is currently unknown.

TCRdb's table, derived via immunoSEQ multiplex PCR, lists solely in-frame clones and lacks some. The table shows 13,000 to 15,000 clones, with around 84% occurring only once. The material sequenced was CD8+ T cells from blood, taken around day 100 from a patient whose treatment included autologous EBV-specific T cells and nivolumab. The receptor comes from a man in his forties with nasopharyngeal carcinoma. V gene TRBV2 combines with J gene TRBJ1-1; tentative D call: TRBD1 (5 bases). CDR3 nucleotide sequence: TGTGCCAGCAGTGATTGGGGGATTGAAGCTTTCTTT. Protein: CASSDWGIEAFF.